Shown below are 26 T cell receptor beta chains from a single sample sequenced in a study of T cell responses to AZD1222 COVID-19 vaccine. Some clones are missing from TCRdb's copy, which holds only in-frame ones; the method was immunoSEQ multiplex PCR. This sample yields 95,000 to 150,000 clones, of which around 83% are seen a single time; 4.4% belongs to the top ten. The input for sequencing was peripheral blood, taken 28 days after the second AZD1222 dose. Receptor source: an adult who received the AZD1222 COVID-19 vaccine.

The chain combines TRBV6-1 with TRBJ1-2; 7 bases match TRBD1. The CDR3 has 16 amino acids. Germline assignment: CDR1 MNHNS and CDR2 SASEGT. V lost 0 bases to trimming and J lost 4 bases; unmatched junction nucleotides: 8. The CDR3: CASSEALRDRVYGYTF. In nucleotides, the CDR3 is TGTGCCAGCAGTGAAGCCCTGAGAGACAGGGTCTATGGCTACACCTTC.

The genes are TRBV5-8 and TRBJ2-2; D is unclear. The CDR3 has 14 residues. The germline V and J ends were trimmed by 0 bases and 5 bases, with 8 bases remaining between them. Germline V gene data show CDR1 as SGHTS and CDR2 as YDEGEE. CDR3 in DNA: TGTGCCAGCAGCTTGGCCGCTAGTACCGGGGAGCTGTTTTTT. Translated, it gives CASSLAASTGELFF.

The CDR3 DNA is TGTGCCAGCAGTTACGCCCTAGATAACTATGGCTACACCTTC. Protein product: CASSYALDNYGYTF. The rearrangement uses TRBV6-5 and TRBJ1-2; D is unclear. Germline CDR1 MNHEY, CDR2 SVGAGI. V dropped 2 bases and J dropped 1 base, with 8 bases sitting between them. The length of the CDR3 is 14 residues.

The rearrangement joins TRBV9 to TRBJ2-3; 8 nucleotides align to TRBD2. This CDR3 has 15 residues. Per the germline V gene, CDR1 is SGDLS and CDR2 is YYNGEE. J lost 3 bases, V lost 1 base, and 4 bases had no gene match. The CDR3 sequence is CASSVRASGTDTQYF. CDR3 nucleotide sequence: TGTGCCAGCAGCGTACGAGCTAGCGGGACAGATACGCAGTATTTT.

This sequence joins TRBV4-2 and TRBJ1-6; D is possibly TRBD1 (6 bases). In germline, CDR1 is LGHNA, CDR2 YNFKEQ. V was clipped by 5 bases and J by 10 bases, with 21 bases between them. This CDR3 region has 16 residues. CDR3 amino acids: CASSKRLGALESPLHF. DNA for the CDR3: TGTGCCAGCAGCAAGCGCCTGGGGGCTTTGGAGTCACCCCTCCACTTT.

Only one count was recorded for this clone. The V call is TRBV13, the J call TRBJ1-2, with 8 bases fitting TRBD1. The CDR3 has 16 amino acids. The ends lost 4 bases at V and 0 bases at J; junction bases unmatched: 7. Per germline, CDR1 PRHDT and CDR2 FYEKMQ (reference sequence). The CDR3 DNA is TGTGCCAGCAGCTCAGGGGGCTACCCCTCTAACTATGGCTACACCTTC. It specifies CASSSGGYPSNYGYTF.

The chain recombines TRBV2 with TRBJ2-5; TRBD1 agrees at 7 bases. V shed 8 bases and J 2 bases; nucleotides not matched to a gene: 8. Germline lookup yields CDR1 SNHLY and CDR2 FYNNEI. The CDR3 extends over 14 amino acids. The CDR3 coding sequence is TGTGCCAGCTCCAAGGACAGGTCACAAGAGACCCAGTACTTC. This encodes CASSKDRSQETQYF.

CDR3 in DNA: TGTGCCATCAGTGAGATTAGGGCTAGCGGAGGGAATGAGCAGTTCTTC. Translated, it gives CAISEIRASGGNEQFF. The chain employs TRBV10-3 and TRBJ2-1, with 7 nucleotides matching TRBD2. V lost 2 bases and J lost 7; bases outside the gene matches: 11. This CDR3 contains 16 residues. Germline assignment: CDR1 ENHRY and CDR2 SYGVKD.

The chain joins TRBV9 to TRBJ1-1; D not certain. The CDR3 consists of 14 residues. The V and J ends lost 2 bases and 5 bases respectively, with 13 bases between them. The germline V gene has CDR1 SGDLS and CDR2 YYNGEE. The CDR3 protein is CASSVVTAGTEAFF. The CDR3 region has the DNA TGTGCCAGCAGCGTGGTCACGGCGGGGACTGAAGCTTTCTTT.

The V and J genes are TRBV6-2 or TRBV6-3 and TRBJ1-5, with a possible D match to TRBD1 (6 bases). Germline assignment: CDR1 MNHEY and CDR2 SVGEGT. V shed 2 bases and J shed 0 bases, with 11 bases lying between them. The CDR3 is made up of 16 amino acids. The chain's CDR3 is CASSYGGRGSNQPQHF. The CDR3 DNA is TGTGCCAGCAGTTACGGGGGGCGGGGTAGCAATCAGCCCCAGCATTTT.

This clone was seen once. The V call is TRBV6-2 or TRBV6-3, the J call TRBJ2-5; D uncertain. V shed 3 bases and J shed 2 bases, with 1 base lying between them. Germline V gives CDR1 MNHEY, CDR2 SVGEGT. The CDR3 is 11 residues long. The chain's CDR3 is CASSYQETQYF. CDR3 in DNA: TGTGCCAGCAGTTATCAAGAGACCCAGTACTTC.

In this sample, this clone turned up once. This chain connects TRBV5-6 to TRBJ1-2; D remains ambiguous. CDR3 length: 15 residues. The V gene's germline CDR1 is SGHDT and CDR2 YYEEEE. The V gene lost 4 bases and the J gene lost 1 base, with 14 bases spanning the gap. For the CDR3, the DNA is TGTGCCAGCAGCCCGACGGATCCTTATAACTATGGCTACACCTTC. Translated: CASSPTDPYNYGYTF.

CDR3 residues: CASSSQVTYNEQFF. The CDR3 bases are TGTGCCAGCAGTAGCCAGGTGACCTACAATGAGCAGTTCTTC. The chain is built from TRBV6-5 and TRBJ2-1, with D unclear. Germline CDR1 is MNHEY and CDR2 is SVGAGI. The CDR3 runs 14 residues. V was shortened by 5 bases and J by 2 bases, with 10 bases between the two germline ends.

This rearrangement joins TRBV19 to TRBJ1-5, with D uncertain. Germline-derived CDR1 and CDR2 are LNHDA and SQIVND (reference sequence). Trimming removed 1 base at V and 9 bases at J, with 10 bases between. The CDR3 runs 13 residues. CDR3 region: CASSIAGLGPQHF. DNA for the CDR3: TGTGCCAGTAGTATAGCTGGGTTGGGGCCCCAGCATTTT. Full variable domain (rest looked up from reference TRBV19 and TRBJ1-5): DGGITQSPKYLFRKEGQNVTLSCEQNLNHDAMYWYRQDPGQGLRLIYYSQIVNDFQKGDIAEGYSVSREKKESFPLTVTSAQKNPTAFYLCASSIAGLGPQHFGDGTRLSIL.

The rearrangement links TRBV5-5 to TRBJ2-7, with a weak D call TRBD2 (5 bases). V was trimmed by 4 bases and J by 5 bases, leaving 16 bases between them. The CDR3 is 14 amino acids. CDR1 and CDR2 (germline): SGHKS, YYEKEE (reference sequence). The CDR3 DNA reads TGTGCCAGCAGCACATCCGAGGGTTCCAACGAGCAGTACTTC. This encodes CASSTSEGSNEQYF.

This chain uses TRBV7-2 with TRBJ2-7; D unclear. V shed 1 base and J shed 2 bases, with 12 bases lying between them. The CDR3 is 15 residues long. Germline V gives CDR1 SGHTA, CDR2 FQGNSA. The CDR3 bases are TGTGCCAGCAGCTTAGAGCCCGGGCTCCCCTACGAGCAGTACTTC. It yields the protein CASSLEPGLPYEQYF.

The CDR3 DNA reads as TGCGCCAGCAGTACTGTATGGGAGACCCAGTACTTC. Its protein is CASSTVWETQYF. The chain is built from TRBV5-1 and TRBJ2-5; D ambiguous. CDR1 and CDR2 from the germline V gene are SGHRS and YFSETQ. Trimming took 5 bases from V and 5 from J, leaving 10 bases between them. The CDR3 has 12 residues.

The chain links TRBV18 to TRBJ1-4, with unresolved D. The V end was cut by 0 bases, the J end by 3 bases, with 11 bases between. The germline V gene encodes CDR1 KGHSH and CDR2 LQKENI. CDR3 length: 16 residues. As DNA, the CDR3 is TGTGCCAGCTCACCACCCAGTTACATGGCTAATGAAAAACTGTTTTTT. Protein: CASSPPSYMANEKLFF. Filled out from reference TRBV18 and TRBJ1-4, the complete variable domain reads NAGVMQNPRHLVRRRGQEARLRCSPMKGHSHVYWYRQLPEEGLKFMVYLQKENIIDESGMPKERFSAEFPKEGPSILRIQQVVRGDSAAYFCASSPPSYMANEKLFFGSGTQLSVL.

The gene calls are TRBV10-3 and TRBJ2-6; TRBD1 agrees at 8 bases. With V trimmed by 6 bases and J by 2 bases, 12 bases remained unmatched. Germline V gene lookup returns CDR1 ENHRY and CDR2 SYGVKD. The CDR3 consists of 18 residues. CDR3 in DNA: TGTGCCATCAGCCCACGACAGGGGATGGAGACTGGGGCCAACGTCCTGACTTTC. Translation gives CAISPRQGMETGANVLTF.

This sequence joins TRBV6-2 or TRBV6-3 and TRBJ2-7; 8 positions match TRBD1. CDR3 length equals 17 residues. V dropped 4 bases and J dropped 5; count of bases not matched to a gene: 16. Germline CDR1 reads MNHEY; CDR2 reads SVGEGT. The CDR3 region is CASSSLLDRVYHDEQYF. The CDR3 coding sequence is TGTGCCAGCAGTTCACTTCTGGACAGGGTTTATCACGACGAGCAGTACTTC.

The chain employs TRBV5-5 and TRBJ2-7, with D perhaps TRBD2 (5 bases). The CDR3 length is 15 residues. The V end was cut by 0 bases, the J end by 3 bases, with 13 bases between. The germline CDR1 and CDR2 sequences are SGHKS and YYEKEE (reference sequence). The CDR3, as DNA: TGTGCCAGCAGCTTGGTCGGTGGACTCGACTACGAGCAGTACTTC. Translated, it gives CASSLVGGLDYEQYF.

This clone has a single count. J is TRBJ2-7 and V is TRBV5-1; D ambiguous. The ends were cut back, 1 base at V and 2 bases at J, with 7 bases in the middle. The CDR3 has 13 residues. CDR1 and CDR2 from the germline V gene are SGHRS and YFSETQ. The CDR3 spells CASSLSLPYEQYF. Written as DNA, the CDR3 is TGCGCCAGCAGCTTGAGTCTACCCTACGAGCAGTACTTC. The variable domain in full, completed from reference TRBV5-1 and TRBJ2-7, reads KAGVTQTPRYLIKTRGQQVTLSCSPISGHRSVSWYQQTPGQGLQFLFEYFSETQRNKGNFPGRFSGRQFSNSRSEMNVSTLELGDSALYLCASSLSLPYEQYFGPGTRLTVT.

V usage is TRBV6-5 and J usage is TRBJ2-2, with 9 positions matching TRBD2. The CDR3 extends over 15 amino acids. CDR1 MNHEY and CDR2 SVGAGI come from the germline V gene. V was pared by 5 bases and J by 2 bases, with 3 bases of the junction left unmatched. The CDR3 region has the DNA TGTGCCAGCAGTCGCGGGGGGGCTAACACCGGGGAGCTGTTTTTT. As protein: CASSRGGANTGELFF.

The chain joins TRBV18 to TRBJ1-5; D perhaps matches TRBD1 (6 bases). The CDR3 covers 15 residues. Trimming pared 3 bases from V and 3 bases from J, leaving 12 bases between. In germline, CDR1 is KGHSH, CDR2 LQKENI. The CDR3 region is CASSPSTGTNQPQHF. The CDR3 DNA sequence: TGTGCCAGCTCACCTTCGACAGGTACCAATCAGCCCCAGCATTTT.

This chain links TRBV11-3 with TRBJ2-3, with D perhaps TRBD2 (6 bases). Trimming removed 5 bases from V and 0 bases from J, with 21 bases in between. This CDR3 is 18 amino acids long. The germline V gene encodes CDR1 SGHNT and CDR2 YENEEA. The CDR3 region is CASSPRTPAGPSTDTQYF. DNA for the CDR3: TGTGCCAGCAGCCCCCGCACCCCTGCGGGGCCTAGCACAGATACGCAGTATTTT. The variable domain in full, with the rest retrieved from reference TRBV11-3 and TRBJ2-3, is EAGVVQSPRYKIIEKKQPVAFWCNPISGHNTLYWYLQNLGQGPELLIRYENEEAVDDSQLPKDRFSAERLKGVDSTLKIQPAELGDSAVYLCASSPRTPAGPSTDTQYFGPGTRLTVL.

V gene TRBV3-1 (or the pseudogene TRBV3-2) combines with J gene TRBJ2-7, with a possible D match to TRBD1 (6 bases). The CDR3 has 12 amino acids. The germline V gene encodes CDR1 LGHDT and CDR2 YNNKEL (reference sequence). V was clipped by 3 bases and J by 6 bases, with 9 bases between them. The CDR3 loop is CASSQRQVEQYF. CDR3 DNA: TGTGCCAGCAGCCAGAGACAGGTCGAGCAGTACTTC.